Following are 9 T cell receptor beta chains from one sample sequenced in a study of response to subunit inactivated influenza vaccine (dated by TCRdb to 2016 to 2019). The method was RT-PCR. TCRdb shows the sequencer as Illumina HiSeq 2500. The public reads were reprocessed in TCRdb via fastp at Q25 and MiXCR, keeping in-frame beta chains. Entries are consolidated by CDR3 protein sequence, retaining the most common genes and DNA. This sample gives around 530,000 distinct CDR3 sequences in total; about 10% of them show up just once. The ten largest clonotypes hold about 9.4% of the sample. The sequencing used PBMCs from blood, collected on the day of vaccination. The receptors stem from a man in his forties or fifties who received an inactivated influenza vaccine. Donor details come from another sample of the same person, matched by shared clones.

The chain recombines TRBV12-3 or TRBV12-4 with TRBJ1-6; unclear D gene. CDR3 length: 13 amino acids. V was pared by 7 bases and J by 7 bases, with 11 bases between. The chain's CDR3 is CASTPRGNSPLHF. Here the CDR3 DNA reads TGTGCCAGCACTCCCCGGGGAAATTCACCCCTCCACTTT.

There are a few counts of this clonotype. CDR3 DNA: TGTGCCAGCAGTGAGCAGGGCCTTAACACTGAAGCTTTCTTT. Its translation is CASSEQGLNTEAFF. V gene TRBV2 combines with J gene TRBJ1-1, with a tentative D call TRBD1 (5 bases). The CDR3 is 14 residues long. Germline lookup yields CDR1 SNHLY and CDR2 FYNNEI. Trimming took off 3 bases at V and 2 bases at J, with 10 bases between the two ends.

The chain joins TRBV29-1 to TRBJ2-3; TRBD2 matches at 10 bases. Germline CDR1 and CDR2: SQVTM and ANQGSEA. The CDR3 has 17 residues. With 6 bases clipped from V and 0 bases from J, the junction kept 12 bases outside the gene matches. The CDR3 region is CSVPGLAERTSTDTQYF. CDR3 bases: TGCAGCGTCCCCGGACTAGCGGAGAGAACTAGCACAGATACGCAGTATTTT.

The chain has TRBV29-1 and TRBJ2-7; D not certain. Trimming removed 3 bases from V and 0 bases from J, with 6 bases in between. CDR1 and CDR2 (germline): SQVTM, ANQGSEA. The CDR3 consists of 12 residues. The CDR3 loop reads CSVEGSSYEQYF. The CDR3 DNA follows: TGCAGCGTTGAGGGAAGCTCCTACGAGCAGTACTTC.

The V and J genes are TRBV4-1 and TRBJ2-7; maybe TRBD2 (5 bases). Germline assignment: CDR1 MGHRA and CDR2 YSYEKL. The CDR3 consists of 15 residues. Trimming stripped 3 bases from V and 0 bases from J, with 12 bases between. CDR3 sequence (DNA): TGCGCCAGCAGCCAGGGCCCGGGGATCTCCTACGAGCAGTACTTC. Translating it yields CASSQGPGISYEQYF.

A few counts support this clonotype. This chain connects TRBV27 to TRBJ2-7; either TRBD1 or TRBD2 may fit D (5 bases each). This CDR3 contains 14 residues. Trimming left V 5 bases short and J 3 bases short, with 14 bases between. CDR1 and CDR2 (germline): MNHEY, SMNVEV (reference sequence). The DNA of the CDR3 is TGTGCCAGCAGTGGGCCGGGGCTTAACTACGAGCAGTACTTC. Translated, it gives CASSGPGLNYEQYF.

This clonotype has only a few counts. The rearrangement links TRBV12-3 or TRBV12-4 to TRBJ2-5, with D perhaps being TRBD1 or TRBD2 (6 bases each). V lost 2 bases and J lost 9, with 16 bases in between. This CDR3 is 14 amino acids long. CDR3 amino acids: CASSLSRLRGAQYF. The CDR3 DNA reads as TGTGCCAGCAGTTTATCCCGGTTGAGGGGGGCCCAGTACTTC.

This clonotype has a handful of counts. This chain uses TRBV11-2 with TRBJ2-5; D not certain. V was pared by 5 bases and J by 5 bases, with 18 bases between. The CDR3 length is 15 residues. Germline CDR1 and CDR2: SGHAT and FQNNGV. CDR3 region: CASSLTYSLGETQYF. The CDR3 bases are TGTGCCAGCAGCCTGACGTATAGTCTCGGGGAGACCCAGTACTTC.

The CDR3 spells CSATRSPRSIQETQYF. The CDR3 region has the DNA TGCAGCGCCACCCGGTCCCCCAGAAGCATCCAAGAGACCCAGTACTTC. The chain uses TRBV29-1 and TRBJ2-5; no reliable D call. With 7 bases removed from V and 1 base from J, the gap between germline ends came to 22 bases. The CDR3 loop spans 16 amino acids. Germline V gene sequence: CDR1 SQVTM, CDR2 ANQGSEA.